This TCR beta chain emerged from a study of T cells after yellow fever vaccination. About the study: It was SMART-Seq v4 Ultra Low Input that prepared the fractions with low cell numbers.

The V gene end was trimmed by 4 bases and the J gene end by 7 bases; junction bases not matched to a gene: 10. The CDR3 loop spans 16 amino acids. Germline CDR1 and CDR2: SGHRS and YFSETQ. This clonotype turned up a few times. No antigen is known for it. TCRdb ran MiXCR on the 5' RACE reads and lists one entry per CDR3 protein. The sample lists about 58,000 distinct CDR3 sequences, more than 5.5% seen once, with 40% in the top ten. The study's findings and limits: After the booster, 96% of CD4 and approximately 87% of CD8 primary-response clones were re-detected.

The chain uses TRBV5-1 and TRBJ2-1; 11 bases line up with TRBD1. Sequenced material: CD8+ T cells sorted from PBMCs, taken on the day of the first yellow fever vaccination. This TCR was recovered from a man aged 18 to 35 who received the YFV17D yellow fever vaccine. The CDR3 loop is CASSPAGTGGRNEQFF. The DNA of the CDR3 is TGCGCCAGCAGCCCCGCAGGGACAGGGGGGAGGAATGAGCAGTTCTTC.